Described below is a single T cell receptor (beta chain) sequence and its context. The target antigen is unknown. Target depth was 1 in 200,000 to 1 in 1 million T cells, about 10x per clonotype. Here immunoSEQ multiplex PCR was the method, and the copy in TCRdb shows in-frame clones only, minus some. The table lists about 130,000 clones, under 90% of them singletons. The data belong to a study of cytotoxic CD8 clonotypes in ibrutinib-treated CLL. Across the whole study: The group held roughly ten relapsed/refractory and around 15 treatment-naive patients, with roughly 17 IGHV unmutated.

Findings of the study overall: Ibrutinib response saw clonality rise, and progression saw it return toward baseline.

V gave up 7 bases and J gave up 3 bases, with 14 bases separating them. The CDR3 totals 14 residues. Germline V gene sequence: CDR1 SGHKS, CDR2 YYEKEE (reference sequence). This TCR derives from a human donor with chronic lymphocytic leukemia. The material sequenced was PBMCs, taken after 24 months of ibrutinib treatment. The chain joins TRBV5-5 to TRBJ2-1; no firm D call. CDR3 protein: CASHDGGVYNEQFF. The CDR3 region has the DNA TGTGCCAGCCACGACGGTGGGGTCTACAATGAGCAGTTCTTC.